This T cell receptor beta chain is drawn from a study of control samples from healthy donors and cancer patients. The assay was immunoSEQ multiplex PCR, and TCRdb's table has in-frame clones only and misses some. The sample records fewer than 50,000 clones, around 90% being singletons. The CDR3 has 15 residues. Trimming shortened V by 1 base and J by 4 bases, and 11 bases separated the two germline ends. The germline CDR1 and CDR2 sequences are SGHAT and FQNNGV. The chain uses TRBV11-2 and TRBJ1-3; possible D gene TRBD1, 5 bases. Sequenced material: PBMCs. The clonotype comes from a man aged 25-45 years with colorectal cancer. The CDR3 nucleotides read TGTGCCAGCAGCTTAGCCCCAGGGTTCGGAAACACCATATATTTT. This encodes CASSLAPGFGNTIYF. The variable domain in full, with the rest retrieved from reference TRBV11-2 and TRBJ1-3, is EAGVAQSPRYKIIEKRQSVAFWCNPISGHATLYWYQQILGQGPKLLIQFQNNGVVDDSQLPKDRFSAERLKGVDSTLKIQPAKLEDSAVYLCASSLAPGFGNTIYFGEGSWLTVV.